The 15 T cell receptor beta chains reported below all come from one sample, sequenced in a study of T cells expressing NK-cell markers. TCRdb re-called the 5' RACE reads and gives one entry per CDR3 protein, without DNA. In all, the sample yields some 340,000 distinct CDR3 sequences. Sequenced input: blood T cells: a sorted CD56 or NKG2C T cell subset, CD4+ or CD8+ T cells, or bulk PBMC T cells (not recorded which). Every receptor here comes from a man aged 18 to 69 in good health.

J is TRBJ2-7 and V is TRBV18; without DNA, the TCRdb call of TRBD1 cannot be checked. The germline V gene has CDR1 KGHSH and CDR2 LQKENI. CDR3 length equals 14 residues. The CDR3 region is CASSQGTGGDQQYF.

The V gene is TRBV5-6, the J gene TRBJ2-1; with no DNA, the TCRdb D assignment of TRBD1 cannot be verified. The CDR3 has 16 residues. CDR1 is SGHDT, CDR2 YYEEEE, per germline. CDR3 sequence: CASSRSDRGEYNEQFF.

The rearrangement joins TRBV11-2 to TRBJ2-7; with no DNA, the TCRdb D assignment of TRBD1 cannot be verified. Germline CDR1 and CDR2: SGHAT and FQNNGV. This CDR3 region has 16 residues. The CDR3 sequence: CASSQSLSTGYYEQYF.

The genes are TRBV5-1 and TRBJ2-1; TCRdb outputs TRBD2, but without DNA this stays unchecked. Per the germline V gene, CDR1 is SGHRS and CDR2 is YFSETQ. The CDR3 runs to 15 residues. The CDR3 is CASSLQVSERGEQFF.

The rearrangement joins TRBV2 to TRBJ2-3; TCRdb's D gene call, TRBD2, goes unchecked for lack of DNA. The CDR3 is 17 amino acids. Germline assignment: CDR1 SNHLY and CDR2 FYNNEI. The CDR3 loop reads CASSEGNGRARPDTQYF. The full variable domain, with the rest looked up from reference TRBV2 and TRBJ2-3, is EPEVTQTPSHQVTQMGQEVILRCVPISNHLYFYWYRQILGQKVEFLVSFYNNEISEKSEIFDDQFSVERPDGSNFTLKIRSTKLEDSAMYFCASSEGNGRARPDTQYFGPGTRLTVL.

This rearrangement joins TRBV14 to TRBJ1-2; TCRdb names TRBD1, which stays unverified in the absence of DNA. The V gene's germline CDR1 is SGHDN and CDR2 FVKESK. This CDR3 spans 14 amino acids. The CDR3 here is CASSQNGHNYGYTF.

This rearrangement joins TRBV20-1 to TRBJ2-3. Germline V gene lookup returns CDR1 DFQATT and CDR2 SNEGSKA (reference sequence). CDR3 size: 15 residues. The CDR3 reads CSARKPSVSTDTQYF.

The J gene is TRBJ2-3, the V gene TRBV10-3; TCRdb calls TRBD1, which cannot be checked without DNA. The germline CDR1 and CDR2 sequences are ENHRY and SYGVKD. The CDR3 loop spans 15 amino acids. This CDR3 is CAIRGDGTPRGTQYF.

The chain has TRBV12-3 or TRBV12-4 and TRBJ2-7; no DNA is available, so the TRBD1 call from TCRdb remains unchecked. The CDR3 spans 13 residues. The chain's CDR3 is CASSPGRRGEQYF.

The gene calls are TRBV10-3 and TRBJ2-5. The CDR3 covers 13 residues. Germline V lookup: CDR1 ENHRY, CDR2 SYGVKD. CDR3 sequence: CAISEFDKGTQYF.

This chain uses TRBV7-2 with TRBJ1-2; as DNA is missing, the TRBD1 call by TCRdb cannot be tested. The CDR3 totals 16 residues. CDR1 and CDR2 (germline): SGHTA, FQGNSA. Here the CDR3 reads CASSPRDTRAYYGYTF.

The genes are TRBV5-1 and TRBJ2-4. Germline CDR1 and CDR2: SGHRS and YFSETQ. This CDR3 has 13 amino acids. CDR3: CASSLDRVGIQYF.

This chain joins TRBV5-1 and TRBJ2-7. Germline V gene data show CDR1 as SGHRS and CDR2 as YFSETQ. The CDR3 is 16 amino acids. CDR3 protein: CASSLGLELEAYEQYF.

This sequence joins TRBV20-1 and TRBJ1-2. This CDR3 contains 12 residues. Germline CDR1 DFQATT, CDR2 SNEGSKA (reference sequence). The CDR3 sequence is CSASVYGYGYTF.

The chain uses TRBV11-2 and TRBJ2-1. The CDR3 spans 12 residues. Per germline, CDR1 SGHAT and CDR2 FQNNGV. CDR3 in amino acids: CASSPVWGKQFF.